The rows below give T cell receptor beta chains drawn from one sample of a study of T-cell reconstitution after alpha-beta-depleted transplantation in children. TCRdb itself ran the PCR reads through MiXCR, one entry per CDR3 protein. The table shows 420,000 or so distinct CDR3 sequences, with 11% occurring only once. Here the sequenced sample was PBMCs from the stem cell graft donor, taken from the stem cell graft. These receptors originate from a human donor who donated a stem cell graft to a child with acute myeloid leukemia. Each CDR3 is given with its conserved first and last residue. A D gene is named only where the DNA matches it firmly. Clone size is stated in some rows and not others, as once, few, many or a class when expanded.

v_call	j_call	d_call	cdr3_length	clone_size	cdr3_nt	cdr3_aa
TRBV12-3/TRBV12-4	TRBJ2-5	NA	15	few	TGTGCCAGCAGTCGGTCCCCTAGCGACCAAGAGACCCAGTACTTC	CASSRSPSDQETQYF
TRBV11-2	TRBJ2-1	TRBD2	16	NA	TGTGCCAGCAGCTTAGTAGCGGGGGGGCCCTCTAATGAGCAGTTCTTC	CASSLVAGGPSNEQFF
TRBV10-3	TRBJ2-1	NA	13	NA	TGTGCCATCAGAAGGACCAAGGGCGATGAGCAGTTCTTC	CAIRRTKGDEQFF
TRBV2	TRBJ1-5	NA	13	NA	TGTGCCAGCAGTGTCGCGGGGGATCAGCCCCAGCATTTT	CASSVAGDQPQHF
TRBV4-3	TRBJ1-6	TRBD1	14	NA	TGCGCCAGCAGCCAGAGACAGGGCAACTCACCCCTCCACTTT	CASSQRQGNSPLHF
TRBV4-2	TRBJ2-5	NA	16	many	TGTGCCAGCAGCCAAGCTAGACAGATCCGGGGAGAGACCCAGTACTTC	CASSQARQIRGETQYF
TRBV18	TRBJ2-1	TRBD1	17	NA	TGTGCCAGCTCACCAAACGGTCCCAGGACAGGGGGCAATGAGCAGTTCTTC	CASSPNGPRTGGNEQFF
TRBV24-1	TRBJ1-1	NA	13	NA	TGTGCCACCAGTGACCGGGACAACACTGAAGCTTTCTTT	CATSDRDNTEAFF
TRBV12-3/TRBV12-4	TRBJ2-5	NA	14	NA	TGTGCCAGCAGCTCCGGGACCCTTGGGGAGACCCAGTACTTC	CASSSGTLGETQYF
TRBV29-1	TRBJ1-1	NA	12	few	TGCAGCGTTGAAATGCAGGGCACTGAAGCTTTCTTT	CSVEMQGTEAFF
TRBV5-1	TRBJ2-1	TRBD1	15	NA	TGCGCCAGCAGCCCTCCGGGGACAGTTGGTGGTGAGCAGTTCTTC	CASSPPGTVGGEQFF
TRBV20-1	TRBJ1-1	NA	13	few	TGCAGTGCCCGAACCGGGACGAACACTGAAGCTTTCTTT	CSARTGTNTEAFF
TRBV5-5	TRBJ1-2	NA	14	many	TGTGCCAGCAGCCCATGGGGTACGACCTATGGCTACACCTTC	CASSPWGTTYGYTF
TRBV20-1	TRBJ2-3	TRBD2	17	few	TGCAGTGCTAGGCCGAAGACTAGCGGATCTAGCACAGATACGCAGTATTTT	CSARPKTSGSSTDTQYF
TRBV5-1	TRBJ2-3	TRBD2	17	few	TGCGCCAGCAGCTTGGAACTAGCGGGAGGCATGACAGATACGCAGTATTTT	CASSLELAGGMTDTQYF
TRBV7-2	TRBJ2-3	NA	15	NA	TGTGCCAGCAGCTTCGGGTTTTCGGAAACAGATACGCAGTATTTT	CASSFGFSETDTQYF
TRBV20-1	TRBJ1-2	TRBD1	17	NA	TGCAGTGCTAGAATCGGGACAGGGGGCTGGGGTGACTATGGCTACACCTTC	CSARIGTGGWGDYGYTF
TRBV4-3	TRBJ2-3	TRBD2	15	NA	TGCGCTGCCGCTAGCGGGAGTAGCAGCACAGATACGCAGTATTTT	CAAASGSSSTDTQYF